This T cell receptor beta chain came from a study of T cell responses to AZD1222 COVID-19 vaccine. About the research overall: Second-dose intervals of approximately 4 or approximately 12 weeks were pooled.

Libraries were prepared by immunoSEQ multiplex PCR; TCRdb keeps only in-frame clonotypes and omits some of them. The sample yields about 120,000 clones, about 90% seen once. The length of the CDR3 is 13 residues. With V trimmed by 6 bases and J by 3 bases, 3 bases remained unmatched. Per the germline V gene, CDR1 is SNHLY and CDR2 is FYNNEI. Note on this clone: As yet, its antigen is unknown.

Whole-study results and caveats: The reported proportion of spike-specific TCRs targeting unmutated variant regions was nearly half. Baseline serology detected seropositivity in only a handful of AZD1222 recipients. Clonal diversity was possibly underestimated, and white British individuals and females predominated among donors.

The starting material was peripheral blood, obtained on day 0 of AZD1222 vaccination. The sequence was collected from an adult in good health. This chain uses TRBV2 with TRBJ1-1; 8 nucleotides line up with TRBD1. CDR3 in DNA: TGTGCCAGCAGGGGGACAGGTGACACTGAAGCTTTCTTT. Translated, it gives CASRGTGDTEAFF.